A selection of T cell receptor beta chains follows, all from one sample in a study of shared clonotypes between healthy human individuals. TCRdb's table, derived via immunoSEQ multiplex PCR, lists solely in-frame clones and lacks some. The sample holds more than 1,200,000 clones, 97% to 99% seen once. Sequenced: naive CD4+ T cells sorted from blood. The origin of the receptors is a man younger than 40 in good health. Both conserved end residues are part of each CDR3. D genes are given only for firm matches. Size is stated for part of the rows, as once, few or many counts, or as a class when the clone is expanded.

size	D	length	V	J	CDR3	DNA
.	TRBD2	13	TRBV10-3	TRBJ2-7	CAIKPSGNYEQYF	TGTGCCATCAAGCCTAGCGGGAACTACGAGCAGTACTTC
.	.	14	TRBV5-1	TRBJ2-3	CASSVDASTDTQYF	TGCGCCAGCAGCGTGGATGCTAGCACAGATACGCAGTATTTT
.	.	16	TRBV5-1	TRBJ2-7	CASSPVSGGQGYEQYF	TGCGCCAGCAGCCCCGTATCGGGGGGCCAGGGATACGAGCAGTACTTC
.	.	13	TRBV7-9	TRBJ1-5	CASSKGTNQPQHF	TGTGCCAGCAGCAAGGGAACGAATCAGCCCCAGCATTTT
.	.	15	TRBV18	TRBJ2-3	CASSPRNRVTDTQYF	TGTGCCAGCTCACCACGGAACAGGGTGACAGATACGCAGTATTTT
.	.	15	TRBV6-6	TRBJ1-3	CASSPQVGVGNTIYF	TGTGCCAGCAGCCCCCAAGTCGGAGTGGGAAACACCATATATTTT
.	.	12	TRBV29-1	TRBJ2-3	CSEGVGTDTQYF	TGCAGCGAGGGGGTCGGGACAGATACGCAGTATTTT
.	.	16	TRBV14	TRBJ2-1	CASSQGGRGFYNEQFF	TGTGCCAGCAGCCAAGGAGGCAGGGGATTTTACAATGAGCAGTTCTTC
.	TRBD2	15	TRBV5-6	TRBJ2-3	CASSPGTSKSDTQYF	TGTGCCAGCAGCCCCGGGACTAGTAAGTCAGATACGCAGTATTTT
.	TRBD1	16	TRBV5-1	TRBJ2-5	CASSPEGVGQPWTQYF	TGCGCCAGCAGCCCTGAAGGAGTGGGACAGCCTTGGACCCAGTACTTC
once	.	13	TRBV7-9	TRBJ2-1	CASSKGVATGGFF	TGTGCCAGCAGCAAAGGGGTTGCCACTGGAGGGTTCTTC
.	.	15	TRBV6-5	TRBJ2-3	CASSYSGSSTDTQYF	TGTGCCAGCAGTTACTCGGGCTCTAGCACAGATACGCAGTATTTT
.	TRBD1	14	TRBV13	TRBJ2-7	CASSSTGGAYEQYF	TGTGCCAGCAGCTCGACAGGGGGGGCCTACGAGCAGTACTTC
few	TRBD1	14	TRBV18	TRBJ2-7	CASSPEARGREQYF	TGTGCCAGCTCACCAGAGGCCAGGGGGCGGGAGCAGTACTTC
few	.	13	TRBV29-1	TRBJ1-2	CSATTTGGYGYTF	TGCAGCGCCACAACAACAGGCGGGTATGGCTACACCTTC
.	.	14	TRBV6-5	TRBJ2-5	CATRRVGRGETQYF	TGTGCCACTAGGAGAGTAGGCCGAGGGGAGACCCAGTACTTC
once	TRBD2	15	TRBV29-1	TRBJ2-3	CSVATSGMGTDTQYF	TGCAGCGTAGCGACTAGCGGGATGGGCACAGATACGCAGTATTTT
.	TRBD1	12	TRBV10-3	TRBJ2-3	CAISFGQGAQYF	TGTGCCATCAGTTTTGGACAGGGTGCGCAGTATTTT
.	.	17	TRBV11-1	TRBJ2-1	CASSLASSFRAYNEQFF	TGTGCCAGCAGCTTAGCGAGTTCGTTCAGGGCTTACAATGAGCAGTTCTTC
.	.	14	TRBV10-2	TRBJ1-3	CASKITGSGNTIYF	TGCGCCAGCAAAATCACGGGCTCTGGAAACACCATATATTTT
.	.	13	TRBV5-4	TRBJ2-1	CASSGSGSDEQFF	TGTGCCAGCAGCGGATCAGGGAGCGATGAGCAGTTCTTC
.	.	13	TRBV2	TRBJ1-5	CASSDKGTQPQHF	TGTGCCAGCAGTGACAAGGGAACTCAGCCCCAGCATTTT
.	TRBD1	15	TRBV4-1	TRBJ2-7	CASSQPTGGSYEQYF	TGCGCCAGCAGCCAACCTACAGGGGGGTCCTACGAGCAGTACTTC
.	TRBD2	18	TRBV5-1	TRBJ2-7	CASSAGLAGGPVSYEQYF	TGCGCCAGCAGCGCCGGACTAGCGGGAGGGCCGGTATCCTACGAGCAGTACTTC
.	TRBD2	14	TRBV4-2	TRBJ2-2	CASSLGLAAEGLFF	TGTGCCAGCAGCCTGGGACTAGCGGCTGAGGGGCTGTTTTTT
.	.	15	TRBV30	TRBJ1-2	CAWTGTWGGTYGYTF	TGTGCCTGGACCGGAACCTGGGGGGGCACCTATGGCTACACCTTC
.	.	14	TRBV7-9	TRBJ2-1	CASSLEGAYNEQFF	TGTGCCAGCAGCTTAGAAGGAGCTTACAATGAGCAGTTCTTC
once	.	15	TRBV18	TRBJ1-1	CASSPPGGRHTEAFF	TGTGCCAGCTCACCACCTGGGGGGCGGCACACTGAAGCTTTCTTT
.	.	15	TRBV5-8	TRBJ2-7	CASSLVSGLGYEQYF	TGTGCCAGCAGCTTGGTATCAGGGCTTGGATACGAGCAGTACTTC
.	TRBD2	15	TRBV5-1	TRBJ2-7	CASSLTSGSFYEQYF	TGCGCCAGCAGCTTGACTAGCGGGAGCTTCTACGAGCAGTACTTC
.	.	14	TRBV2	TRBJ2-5	CASTPGEYQETQYF	TGTGCCAGCACCCCGGGAGAGTACCAAGAGACCCAGTACTTC
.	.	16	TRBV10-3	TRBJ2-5	CAISESVFGRGETQYF	TGTGCCATCAGTGAGTCTGTGTTTGGCAGGGGAGAGACCCAGTACTTC
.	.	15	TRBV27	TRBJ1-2	CASSFQGARSGGYTF	TGTGCCAGCAGTTTTCAGGGAGCGAGGTCTGGTGGCTACACCTTC
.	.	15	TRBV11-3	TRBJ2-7	CASSSYPAGSYEQYF	TGTGCCAGCAGCTCATACCCCGCGGGGAGCTACGAGCAGTACTTC
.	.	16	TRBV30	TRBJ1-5	CAWSVGGSYLTEPQHF	TGTGCCTGGAGTGTGGGGGGCTCTTACTTAACCGAGCCCCAGCATTTT